The source of this TCR beta chain is a study of patients and donors after allogeneic stem cell transplantation. Using its own MiXCR run on the RT-PCR reads, TCRdb lists one record per CDR3 protein. The sample includes 920,000 or so distinct CDR3 sequences, under 20% seen only once; the top ten take 5% to 7.5%. Comment on this clonotype: One end of the junction does not line up with germline, which may come from a read error.

Germline V gene sequence: CDR1 SNHLY, CDR2 FYNNEI. The CDR3 spans 14 residues. This TCR derives from a human donor who was either an allogeneic HSCT recipient or a stem cell or donor lymphocyte infusion donor (not recorded which). It is not recorded whose cells these are; they may come from a transplant donor. The sequenced sample consisted of blood, either unsorted or a sorted T cell fraction (not recorded which). V gene TRBV2 combines with J gene TRBJ2-7; the D gene is possibly TRBD1 (6 bases). DNA of the CDR3: TGTGCCAGCAGTGAAGGCGGGCAGGGGCGATACGCCCACTTC. This translates into CASSEGGQGRYAHF.